The 9 T cell receptor beta chains in this list originate from one sample, sequenced in a study of control samples from healthy donors and cancer patients. The table came from immunoSEQ multiplex PCR; TCRdb's copy has only in-frame clones and leaves some out. Here the sample spans 150,000 to 190,000 clones, about 93% being singletons. The sequenced sample consisted of blood. The source of these receptors is a man in his fifties in good health.

The V and J genes are TRBV24-1 and TRBJ1-5; D is unclear. Germline CDR1 reads KGHDR; CDR2 reads SFDVKD. V was cut by 3 bases and J by 5 bases, with 4 bases left in between. The CDR3 sequence is 12 residues long. CDR3 sequence (DNA): TGTGCCACCAGTGATGGGCATCAGCCCCAGCATTTT. Translated, it gives CATSDGHQPQHF.

The rearrangement links TRBV11-2 to TRBJ2-7, with D perhaps TRBD1 (5 bases). V gave up 0 bases and J gave up 0 bases, with 9 bases separating them. The germline V gene has CDR1 SGHAT and CDR2 FQNNGV. The CDR3 sequence is 15 residues long. Here the CDR3 DNA reads TGTGCCAGCAGCTTAGAGCAGGGAAGCTCCTACGAGCAGTACTTC. Its translation is CASSLEQGSSYEQYF. The full variable domain, rest sourced from reference TRBV11-2 and TRBJ2-7, is EAGVAQSPRYKIIEKRQSVAFWCNPISGHATLYWYQQILGQGPKLLIQFQNNGVVDDSQLPKDRFSAERLKGVDSTLKIQPAKLEDSAVYLCASSLEQGSSYEQYFGPGTRLTVT.

The chain uses TRBV4-1 and TRBJ1-2, with a tentative D call TRBD1 (5 bases). Trimming cost V 0 bases and J 3 bases, with 11 bases left between them. CDR1 is MGHRA and CDR2 is YSYEKL in the germline V gene. This CDR3 is 15 amino acids long. The CDR3 spells CASSQERGVDYGYTF. In DNA form, the CDR3 reads TGCGCCAGCAGCCAAGAAAGGGGAGTCGACTATGGCTACACCTTC.

The chain employs TRBV24-1 and TRBJ2-3; D not certain. The V gene's germline CDR1 is KGHDR and CDR2 SFDVKD. Trimming left V 1 base short and J 2 bases short, with 9 bases between. This CDR3 is 15 amino acids long. CDR3 loop: CATSDFRHATDTQYF. DNA for the CDR3: TGTGCCACCAGTGATTTTAGGCATGCCACAGATACGCAGTATTTT.

The gene calls are TRBV6-1 and TRBJ2-7; D might be TRBD1 (5 bases). The V and J ends lost 4 bases and 2 bases respectively, with 21 bases between them. The CDR3 contains 17 residues. Germline V CDR1 and CDR2: MNHNS, SASEGT. In DNA, the CDR3 is TGTGCCAGCAGTGTTACCACCCGGCCTCAGGGTACCTACGAGCAGTACTTC. Translated, it gives CASSVTTRPQGTYEQYF.

This chain uses TRBV10-3 with TRBJ2-7; D might be TRBD1 (6 bases). The CDR3 loop spans 12 amino acids. The germline V and J ends were trimmed by 6 bases and 6 bases, with 12 bases remaining between them. Germline V CDR1 and CDR2: ENHRY, SYGVKD. DNA of the CDR3: TGTGCCATCAGGGAAACAGGGTCCGAGCAGTACTTC. This encodes CAIRETGSEQYF.

The rearrangement joins TRBV6-2 or TRBV6-3 to TRBJ2-7; possibly TRBD2 for D (6 bases). Trimming shortened V by 4 bases and J by 6 bases, and 19 bases separated the two germline ends. Germline loops: CDR1 MNHEY, CDR2 SVGEGT. The CDR3 has 15 residues. CDR3 loop: CASSWDRGWQVEQYF. The CDR3 DNA is TGTGCCAGCAGTTGGGATCGGGGGTGGCAGGTCGAGCAGTACTTC.

The chain couples TRBV29-1 to TRBJ1-1; D is undetermined. V dropped 7 bases and J dropped 1 base, with 13 bases sitting between them. Germline CDR1 is SQVTM and CDR2 is ANQGSEA. The CDR3 covers 13 residues. The CDR3 DNA sequence: TGCAGCGCTGGGTCCCGGGGGAACACTGAAGCTTTCTTT. Translating gives CSAGSRGNTEAFF.

This clone was picked up a small number of times. V gene TRBV3-1 (or the pseudogene TRBV3-2) combines with J gene TRBJ2-5; D may match TRBD1 or TRBD2 (6 bases each). V lost 1 base and J 4 bases, leaving 7 bases between the germline ends. CDR1 and CDR2 (germline): LGHDT, YNNKEL (reference sequence). The CDR3 contains 13 residues. The CDR3 DNA reads TGTGCCAGCAGCCAAGCGGGGGCAGAGACCCAGTACTTC. Residues: CASSQAGAETQYF.